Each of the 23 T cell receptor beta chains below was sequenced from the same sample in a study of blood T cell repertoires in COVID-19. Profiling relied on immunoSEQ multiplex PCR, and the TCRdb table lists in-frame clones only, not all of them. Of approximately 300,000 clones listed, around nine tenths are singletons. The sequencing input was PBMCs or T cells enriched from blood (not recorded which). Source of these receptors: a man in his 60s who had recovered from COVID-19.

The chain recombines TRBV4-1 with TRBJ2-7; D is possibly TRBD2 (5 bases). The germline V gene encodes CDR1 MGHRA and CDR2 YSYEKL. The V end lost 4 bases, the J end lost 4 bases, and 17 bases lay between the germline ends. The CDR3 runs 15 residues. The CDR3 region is CASSLTSGVVYEQYF. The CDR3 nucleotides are TGCGCCAGCAGCCTGACGAGCGGAGTAGTATACGAGCAGTACTTC.

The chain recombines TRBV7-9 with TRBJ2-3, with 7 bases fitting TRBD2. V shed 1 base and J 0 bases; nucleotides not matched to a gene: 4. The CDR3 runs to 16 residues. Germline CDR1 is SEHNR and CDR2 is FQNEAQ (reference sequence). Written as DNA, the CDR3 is TGTGCCAGCAGCTTAGGGACTAGGGCGAGCACAGATACGCAGTATTTT. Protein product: CASSLGTRASTDTQYF.

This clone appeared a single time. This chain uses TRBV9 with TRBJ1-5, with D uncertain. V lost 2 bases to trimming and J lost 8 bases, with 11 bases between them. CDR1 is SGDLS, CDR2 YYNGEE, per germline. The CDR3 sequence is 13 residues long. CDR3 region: CASSVSTGEPQHF. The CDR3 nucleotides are TGTGCCAGCAGCGTCTCTACCGGGGAGCCCCAGCATTTT.

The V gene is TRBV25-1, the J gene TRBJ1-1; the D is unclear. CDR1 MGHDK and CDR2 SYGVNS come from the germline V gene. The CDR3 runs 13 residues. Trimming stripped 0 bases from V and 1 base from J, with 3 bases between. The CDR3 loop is CASSEYQNTEAFF. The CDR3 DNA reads TGTGCCAGCAGTGAATATCAGAACACTGAAGCTTTCTTT.

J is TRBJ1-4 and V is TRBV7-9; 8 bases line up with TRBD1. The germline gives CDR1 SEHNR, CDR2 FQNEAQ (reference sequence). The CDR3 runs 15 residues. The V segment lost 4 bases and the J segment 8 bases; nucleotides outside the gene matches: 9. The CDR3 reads CASSSGQGAGEKLFF. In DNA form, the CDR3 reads TGTGCCAGCAGCTCCGGCCAGGGGGCGGGCGAAAAACTGTTTTTT.

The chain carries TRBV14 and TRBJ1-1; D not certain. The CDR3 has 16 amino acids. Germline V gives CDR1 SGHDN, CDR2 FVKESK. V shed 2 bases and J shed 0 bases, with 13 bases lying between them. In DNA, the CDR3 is TGTGCCAGCAGCCAATATAGTGGTACGATGAACACTGAAGCTTTCTTT. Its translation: CASSQYSGTMNTEAFF.

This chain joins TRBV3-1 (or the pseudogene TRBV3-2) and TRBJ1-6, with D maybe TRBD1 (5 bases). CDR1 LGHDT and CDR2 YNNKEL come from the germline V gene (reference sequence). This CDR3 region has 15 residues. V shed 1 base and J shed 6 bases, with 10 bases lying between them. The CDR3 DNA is TGTGCCAGCAGCCAAGGGGTAACAGGTAATTCACCCCTCCACTTT. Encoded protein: CASSQGVTGNSPLHF.

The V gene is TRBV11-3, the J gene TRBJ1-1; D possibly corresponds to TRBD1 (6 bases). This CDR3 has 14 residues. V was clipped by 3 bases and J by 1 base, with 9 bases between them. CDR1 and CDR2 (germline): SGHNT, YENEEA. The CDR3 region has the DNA TGTGCCAGCAGCTTTCGAGGGGGGAACACTGAAGCTTTCTTT. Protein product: CASSFRGGNTEAFF.

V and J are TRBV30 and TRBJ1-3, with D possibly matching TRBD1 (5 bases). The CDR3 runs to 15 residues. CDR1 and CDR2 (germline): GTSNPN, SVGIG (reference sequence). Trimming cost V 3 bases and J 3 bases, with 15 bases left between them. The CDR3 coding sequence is TGTGCCTGGAGCCAGGCCGGGGGATATGGAAACACCATATATTTT. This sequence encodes CAWSQAGGYGNTIYF.

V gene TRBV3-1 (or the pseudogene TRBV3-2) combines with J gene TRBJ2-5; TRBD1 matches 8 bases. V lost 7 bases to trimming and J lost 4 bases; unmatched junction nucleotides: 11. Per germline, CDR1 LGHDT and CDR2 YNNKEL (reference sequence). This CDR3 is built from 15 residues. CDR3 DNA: TGTGCCAGCAACCCAATCCTAGGACAGGGAGAGACCCAGTACTTC. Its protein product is CASNPILGQGETQYF.

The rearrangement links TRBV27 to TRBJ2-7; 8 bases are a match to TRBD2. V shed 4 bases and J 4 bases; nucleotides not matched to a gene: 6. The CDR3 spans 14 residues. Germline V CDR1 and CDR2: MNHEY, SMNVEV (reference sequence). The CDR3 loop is CASSSVAGLYEQYF. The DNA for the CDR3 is TGTGCCAGCAGTTCGGTAGCGGGGCTATACGAGCAGTACTTC.

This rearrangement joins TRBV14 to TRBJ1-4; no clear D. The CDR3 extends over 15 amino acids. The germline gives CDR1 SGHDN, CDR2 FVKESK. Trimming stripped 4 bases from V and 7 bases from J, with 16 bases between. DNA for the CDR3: TGTGCCAGCAGCCCGCGGGCAGAAGGGCGTGAAAAACTGTTTTTT. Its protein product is CASSPRAEGREKLFF. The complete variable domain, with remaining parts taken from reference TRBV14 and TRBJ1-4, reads EAGVTQFPSHSVIEKGQTVTLRCDPISGHDNLYWYRRVMGKEIKFLLHFVKESKQDESGMPNNRFLAERTGGTYSTLKVQPAELEDSGVYFCASSPRAEGREKLFFGSGTQLSVL.

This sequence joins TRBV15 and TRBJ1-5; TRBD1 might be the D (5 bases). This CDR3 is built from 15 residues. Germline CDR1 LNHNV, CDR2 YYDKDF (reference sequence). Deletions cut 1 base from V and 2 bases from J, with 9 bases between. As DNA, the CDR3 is TGTGCCACCAGCAGAGTAAGCAGGGGCAATCAGCCCCAGCATTTT. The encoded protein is CATSRVSRGNQPQHF.

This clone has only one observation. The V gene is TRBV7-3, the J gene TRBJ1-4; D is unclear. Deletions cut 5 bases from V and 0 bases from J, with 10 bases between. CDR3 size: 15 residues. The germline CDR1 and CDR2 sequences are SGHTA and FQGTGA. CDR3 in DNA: TGTGCCAGCAGCCTCACAGCTGCAACTAATGAAAAACTGTTTTTT. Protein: CASSLTAATNEKLFF. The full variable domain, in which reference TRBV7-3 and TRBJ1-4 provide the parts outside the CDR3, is GAGVSQTPSNKVTEKGKYVELRCDPISGHTALYWYRQSLGQGPEFLIYFQGTGAADDSGLPNDRFFAVRPEGSVSTLKIQRTERGDSAVYLCASSLTAATNEKLFFGSGTQLSVL.

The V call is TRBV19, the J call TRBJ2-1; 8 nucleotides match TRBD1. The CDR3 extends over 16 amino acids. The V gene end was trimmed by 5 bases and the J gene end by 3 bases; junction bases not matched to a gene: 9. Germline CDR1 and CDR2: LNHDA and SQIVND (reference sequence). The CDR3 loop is CASSLGQEGRYNEQFF. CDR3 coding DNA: TGTGCCAGTAGTTTGGGACAGGAGGGCCGCTACAATGAGCAGTTCTTC.

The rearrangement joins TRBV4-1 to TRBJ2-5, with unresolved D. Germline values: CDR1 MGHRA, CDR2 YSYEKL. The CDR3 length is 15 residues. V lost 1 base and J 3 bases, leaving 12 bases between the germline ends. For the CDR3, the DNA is TGCGCCAGCAGCCAAGTTTTGTCTCTTAAAGAGACCCAGTACTTC. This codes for CASSQVLSLKETQYF.

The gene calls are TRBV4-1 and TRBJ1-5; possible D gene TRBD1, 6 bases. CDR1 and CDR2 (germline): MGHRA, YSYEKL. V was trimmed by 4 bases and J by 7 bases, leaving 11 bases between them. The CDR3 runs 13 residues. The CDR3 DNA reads TGCGCCAGCAGCCCCTACAGGGACCAGCCCCAGCATTTT. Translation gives CASSPYRDQPQHF.

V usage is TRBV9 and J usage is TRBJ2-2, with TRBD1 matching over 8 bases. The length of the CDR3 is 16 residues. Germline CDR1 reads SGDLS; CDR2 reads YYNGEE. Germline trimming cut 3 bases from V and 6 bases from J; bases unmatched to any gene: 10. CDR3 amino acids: CASSAHPTGVPGELFF. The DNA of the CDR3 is TGTGCCAGCAGCGCACACCCGACAGGGGTTCCCGGGGAGCTGTTTTTT.

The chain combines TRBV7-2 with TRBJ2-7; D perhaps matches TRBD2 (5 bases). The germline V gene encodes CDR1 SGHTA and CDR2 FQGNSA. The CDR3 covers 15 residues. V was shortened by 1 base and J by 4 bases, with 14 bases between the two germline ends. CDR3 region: CASSLGSGWGYEQYF. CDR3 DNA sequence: TGTGCCAGCAGCTTAGGAAGCGGATGGGGATACGAGCAGTACTTC.

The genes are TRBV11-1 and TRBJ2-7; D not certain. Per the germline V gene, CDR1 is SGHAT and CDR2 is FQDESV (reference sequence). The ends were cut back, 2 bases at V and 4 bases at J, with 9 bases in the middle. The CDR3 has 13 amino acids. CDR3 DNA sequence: TGTGCCAGCAGCTTATCCCCCATTTACGAGCAGTACTTC. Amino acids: CASSLSPIYEQYF.

The CDR3 nucleotides read TGTGCCAGCAGCCCTTCGGGGGTCTCCTACGAGCAGTACTTC. It is translated as CASSPSGVSYEQYF. The rearrangement joins TRBV9 to TRBJ2-7, with a weak D call TRBD2 (6 bases). V dropped 4 bases and J dropped 0 bases, with 11 bases sitting between them. Germline V CDR1 and CDR2: SGDLS, YYNGEE. The CDR3 has 14 residues.

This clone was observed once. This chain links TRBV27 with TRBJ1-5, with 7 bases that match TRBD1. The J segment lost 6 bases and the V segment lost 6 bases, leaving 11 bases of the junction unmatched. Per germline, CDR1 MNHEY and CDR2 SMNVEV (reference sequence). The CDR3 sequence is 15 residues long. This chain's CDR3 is CASSPSDRVSQPQHF. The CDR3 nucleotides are TGTGCCAGCAGCCCGTCTGACAGGGTCTCTCAGCCCCAGCATTTT.

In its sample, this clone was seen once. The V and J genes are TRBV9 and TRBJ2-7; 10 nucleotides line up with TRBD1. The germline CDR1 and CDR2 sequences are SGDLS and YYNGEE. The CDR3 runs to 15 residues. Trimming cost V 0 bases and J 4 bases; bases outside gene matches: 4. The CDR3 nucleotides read TGTGCCAGCAGCGTAGGGGGACAGGGGCTTTACGAGCAGTACTTC. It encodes CASSVGGQGLYEQYF.